This T cell receptor (beta chain) was identified during a study of CD8+ T cells in alopecia areata. On this clone: Its antigen is not known.

cDNA serving as the sequencing template came from extracted, reverse transcribed RNA. Sequenced by immunoSEQ multiplex PCR; TCRdb stores in-frame clones only, minus some. The repertoire holds over 150,000 clones, with about three fifths as singletons. Broader study findings: Administration of tofacitinib significantly diminished scalp clonality and expanded CD8+ clones within the top 100.

Treatment noted: oral pan-JAK inhibitor, 5-10 mg twice daily. The ends were cut back, 5 bases at V and 4 bases at J, with 15 bases in the middle. This CDR3 is built from 15 residues. CDR1 is SGHAT, CDR2 FQNNGV, per germline. The sample in question was CD4+ T cells sorted from blood, obtained at week 4, from a patient treated with tofacitinib. The chain joins TRBV11-2 to TRBJ2-1; D may correspond to TRBD1 or TRBD2 (7 bases each). This receptor was obtained from a human donor with alopecia areata. The CDR3 is CASSAAGQSYNEQFF. DNA for the CDR3: TGTGCCAGCAGCGCAGCGGGACAGTCATACAATGAGCAGTTCTTC.